The entry that follows covers one T cell receptor beta chain sequence. What it binds is not known. The same CDR3 is also encoded by other DNA sequences in this sample. Some clones are missing from TCRdb's copy, which holds only in-frame ones; the method was immunoSEQ multiplex PCR. Of 150,000 to 200,000 clones in the sample, about 91% are singletons; the top ten hold around 1%. This specimen comes from a study of T cell responses to AZD1222 COVID-19 vaccine. Study findings and constraints: Nearly half of spike-specific TCRs reportedly go after variant regions that carry no mutations. Baseline seropositivity characterized only a handful of AZD1222 recipients. Repertoire sampling was restricted to post-peak T cell response timepoints.

It was second doses at about 4 or about 12 weeks that were pooled. The CDR3 spans 15 residues. Trimming shortened V by 2 bases and J by 0 bases, and 10 bases separated the two germline ends. Germline lookup yields CDR1 KGHSH and CDR2 LQKENI. The sequence came from an adult who received the AZD1222 COVID-19 vaccine. The rearrangement joins TRBV18 to TRBJ1-2; tentatively, D is TRBD1 (5 bases). Sequenced here: peripheral blood, sampled 28 days after the second AZD1222 dose. CDR3 sequence reads: CASSPGTGANYGYTF. The CDR3, as DNA: TGTGCCAGCTCACCAGGGACCGGTGCTAACTATGGCTACACCTTC. Full variable domain (missing parts from reference TRBV18 and TRBJ1-2): NAGVMQNPRHLVRRRGQEARLRCSPMKGHSHVYWYRQLPEEGLKFMVYLQKENIIDESGMPKERFSAEFPKEGPSILRIQQVVRGDSAAYFCASSPGTGANYGYTFGSGTRLTVV.